A single sample is the source of the 6 T cell receptor beta chains below, sequenced in a study of regulatory T cells in long-lasting Graves disease. Construction of TCR beta libraries relied on iRepertoire HTBI primers and on Arm-PCR targeting CDR3 regions. TCRdb analysed the multiplex PCR reads with MiXCR anew, one entry per CDR3 protein. The sample has 300,000 to 400,000 distinct CDR3 sequences; 15% to 20% are singletons. Time point in this sample: newly diagnosed GD, antithyroid drugs for less than 3 months. RNA from PBMCs was the source of the TCR library. This sample was shared with a second study, whose subject was T cells in Graves' hyperthyroidism and ophthalmopathy.

Specimen: peripheral blood mononuclear cells (PBMCs), collected at new diagnosis, from a patient treated with antithyroid drugs. Receptors were obtained from a middle-aged man with Graves disease.

V is TRBV6-5 and J is TRBJ1-6; D is ambiguous. V was pared by 2 bases and J by 5 bases, with 10 bases between. The CDR3 is 15 residues long. Germline lookup yields CDR1 MNHEY and CDR2 SVGAGI. The CDR3 region is CASSYTLQNNSPLHF. DNA of the CDR3: TGTGCCAGCAGTTACACCCTACAGAATAATTCACCCCTCCACTTT.

The chain carries TRBV12-3 or TRBV12-4 and TRBJ2-7; 14 bases are shared with TRBD2. V shed 3 bases, J shed 4 bases, and the junction held 14 bases outside the gene matches. The CDR3 is 19 amino acids. CDR3 amino acids: CASSFKSLGLAGAVYEQYF. The CDR3 DNA follows: TGTGCCAGCAGTTTCAAGTCCTTGGGACTAGCGGGGGCGGTGTACGAGCAGTACTTC.

The table lists this clonotype with many counts. An end of the junction does not agree with germline; a read error may underlie this. Written as DNA, the CDR3 is TGTGCCAGCAGCCATCCCGGGACAGTCTCCTACAAGCAGTACTTC. Amino acid sequence: CASSHPGTVSYKQYF. The chain joins TRBV3-1 to TRBJ2-7; TRBD1 matches 7 bases. The germline V gene encodes CDR1 LGHDT and CDR2 YNNKEL (reference sequence). This CDR3 has 15 residues.

This clonotype was seen many times. V gene TRBV20-1 combines with J gene TRBJ2-1, with D perhaps TRBD2 (6 bases). V was pared by 3 bases and J by 8 bases, with 26 bases between. This CDR3 region has 17 residues. CDR1 DFQATT and CDR2 SNEGSKA come from the germline V gene (reference sequence). This CDR3 is CSASGLWRGAFNHEQFF. The CDR3 DNA follows: TGCAGTGCTAGCGGCCTGTGGCGGGGAGCTTTTAACCATGAGCAGTTCTTC.

This clonotype has just a few counts. The chain carries TRBV11-2 and TRBJ2-1; D is unclear. There are 13 residues in the CDR3. From germline, CDR1 is SGHAT and CDR2 FQNNGV. Trimming pared 3 bases from V and 4 bases from J, leaving 7 bases between. The chain's CDR3 is CASSFLEYNEQFF. DNA for the CDR3: TGTGCCAGCAGCTTCCTAGAATACAATGAGCAGTTCTTC.

J is TRBJ2-5 and V is TRBV20-1; 7 nucleotides align to TRBD2. The junction had 9 bases not matched to a gene; V was cut back by 0 bases and J by 5 bases. The germline CDR1 and CDR2 sequences are DFQATT and SNEGSKA (reference sequence). This CDR3 comprises 15 residues. In DNA, the CDR3 is TGCAGTGCTAGAGATTTTCGGGGGGTGGTTGAGACCCAGTACTTC. Its translation: CSARDFRGVVETQYF.